This T cell receptor beta chain derives from a study of Ad26.COV2.S vaccination and SARS-CoV-2 variants. The repertoire was sequenced with immunoSEQ multiplex PCR; TCRdb's copy has only in-frame clones and lacks some. The data contain 300,000 to 400,000 clones, 92% of them singletons. The CDR3 is made up of 15 amino acids. Germline loops: CDR1 SGDLS, CDR2 YYNGEE. With V trimmed by 4 bases and J by 0 bases, 4 bases remained unmatched. Concerning this clone itself: The antigen remains unidentified.

Study-level points and caveats: Assessments of TCR breadth and depth may have underestimated the total T cell responses. Substantial breadth in spike-specific CD8+ and CD4+ T cell responses was reportedly seen after vaccination. Placebo and vaccine recipients had non-spike TCR breadth that was similar. The study found higher spike-specific TCR breadth in vaccine than placebo recipients.

The receptor comes from a human donor who had recovered from COVID-19. This sample comprised peripheral blood, obtained after recovery from COVID-19. This chain links TRBV9 with TRBJ2-5, with 9 bases aligning to TRBD1. This chain's CDR3 is CASSSDRGYQETQYF. For the CDR3, the DNA is TGTGCCAGCAGCTCCGACAGGGGGTACCAAGAGACCCAGTACTTC.